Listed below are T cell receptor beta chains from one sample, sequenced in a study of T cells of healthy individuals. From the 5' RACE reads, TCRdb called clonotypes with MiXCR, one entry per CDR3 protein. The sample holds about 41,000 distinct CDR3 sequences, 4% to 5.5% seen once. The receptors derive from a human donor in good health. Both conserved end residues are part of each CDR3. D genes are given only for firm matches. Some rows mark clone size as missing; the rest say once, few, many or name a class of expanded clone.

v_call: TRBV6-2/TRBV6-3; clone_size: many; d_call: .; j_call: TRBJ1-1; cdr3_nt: TGTGCCAGCAATCAACAGGGCACTGAAGCTTTCTTT; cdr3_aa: CASNQQGTEAFF
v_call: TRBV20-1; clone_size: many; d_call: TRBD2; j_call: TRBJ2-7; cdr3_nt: TGCAGTGCTCCAACCCACCTAGCGGGAGGGATGGGCGAGCAGTACTTC; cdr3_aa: CSAPTHLAGGMGEQYF
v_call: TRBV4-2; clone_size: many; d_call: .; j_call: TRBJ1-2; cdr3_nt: TGTGCCAGCAGCCAATCACAGGATAACTATGGCTACACCTTC; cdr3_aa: CASSQSQDNYGYTF
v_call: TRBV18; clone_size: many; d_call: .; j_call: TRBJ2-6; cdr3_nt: TGTGCCAGCTCACCCACGACTGCTGGGGCCAACGTCCTGACTTTC; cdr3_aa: CASSPTTAGANVLTF
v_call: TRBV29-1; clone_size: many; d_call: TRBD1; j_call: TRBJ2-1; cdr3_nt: TGCAGCGGGGGACAGGGCTTAGGGAATGAGCAGTTCTTC; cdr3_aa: CSGGQGLGNEQFF
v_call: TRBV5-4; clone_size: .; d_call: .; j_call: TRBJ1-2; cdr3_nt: TGTGCCAGCAGCTTGGTAGAGGTCGGCTACACCTTC; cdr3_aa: CASSLVEVGYTF
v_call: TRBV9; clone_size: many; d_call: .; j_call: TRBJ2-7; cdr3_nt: TGTGCCAGCAGCGCCCGAAGAGGGACATCGTCCCACTACGAGCAGTACTTC; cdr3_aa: CASSARRGTSSHYEQYF
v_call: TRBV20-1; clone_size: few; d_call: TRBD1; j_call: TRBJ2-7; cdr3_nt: TGCAGTGCTACCCTGGGACAGGGGGTACGAGAGCAGTACTTC; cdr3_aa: CSATLGQGVREQYF
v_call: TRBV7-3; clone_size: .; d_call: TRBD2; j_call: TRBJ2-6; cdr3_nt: TGTGCCAGCAGCCAATTAGCGGGAGGGCCCTCTGGGGCCAACGTCCTGACTTTC; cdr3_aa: CASSQLAGGPSGANVLTF
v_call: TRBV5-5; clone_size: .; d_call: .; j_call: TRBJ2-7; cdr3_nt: TGTGCCAGCAGCTTGTCATTAGGGACGGGCTACGAGCAGTACTTC; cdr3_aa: CASSLSLGTGYEQYF
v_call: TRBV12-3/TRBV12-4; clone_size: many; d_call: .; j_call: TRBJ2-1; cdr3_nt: TGTGCCAGCAGCTTACAGTCGCAGAGGCGCGGTGAGCAGTTCTTC; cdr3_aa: CASSLQSQRRGEQFF
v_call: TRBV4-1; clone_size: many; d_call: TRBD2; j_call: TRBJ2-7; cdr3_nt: TGCGCCAGCAGCCGAACCGGGACTAACTACGAGCAGTACTTC; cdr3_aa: CASSRTGTNYEQYF
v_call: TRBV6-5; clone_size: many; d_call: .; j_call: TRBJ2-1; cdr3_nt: TGTGCCAGCAGTTACCAGTCCGACACCTACAATGAGCAGTTCTTC; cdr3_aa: CASSYQSDTYNEQFF
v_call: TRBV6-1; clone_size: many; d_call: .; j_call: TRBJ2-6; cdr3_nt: TGTGCCAGCAGTGAAAAGAGCTCTGGGGCCAACGTCCTGACTTTC; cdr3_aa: CASSEKSSGANVLTF
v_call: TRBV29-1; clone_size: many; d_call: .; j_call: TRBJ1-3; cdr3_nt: TGCAGCGTGAACTCCGGTTTCTCTGGAAACACCATATATTTT; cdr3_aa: CSVNSGFSGNTIYF
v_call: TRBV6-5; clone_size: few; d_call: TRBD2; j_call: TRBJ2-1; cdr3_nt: TGTGCCAGCAGTTTACTAGCGGGGGCCTCATACAATGAGCAGTTCTTC; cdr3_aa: CASSLLAGASYNEQFF
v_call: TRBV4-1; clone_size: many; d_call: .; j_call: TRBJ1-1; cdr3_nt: TGCGCCAGCAGCCAAGTATATGGGGGACTGGCTTTCTTT; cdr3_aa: CASSQVYGGLAFF
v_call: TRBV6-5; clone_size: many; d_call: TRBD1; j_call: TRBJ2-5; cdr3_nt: TGTGCCAGCAGTGACAGGGGAGAGACCCAGTACTTC; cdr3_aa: CASSDRGETQYF
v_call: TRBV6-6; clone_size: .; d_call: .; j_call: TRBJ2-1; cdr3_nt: TGTGCCGTGACAGCGAAATACAATGAGCAGTTCTTC; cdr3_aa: CAVTAKYNEQFF
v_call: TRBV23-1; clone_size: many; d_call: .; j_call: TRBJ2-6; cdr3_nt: TGCGCCAGCAGTCAATCCACGGGTCTTGCTGGGGCCAACGTCCTGACTTTC; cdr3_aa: CASSQSTGLAGANVLTF
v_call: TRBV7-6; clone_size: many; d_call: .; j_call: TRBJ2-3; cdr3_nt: TGTGCCAGCAGCCCTCAATCGCCAGATACGCAGTATTTT; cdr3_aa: CASSPQSPDTQYF
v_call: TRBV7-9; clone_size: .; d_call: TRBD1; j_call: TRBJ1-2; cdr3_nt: TGTGCCACACCGACAGGGCCCGCCTTAGGTGGCTACACCTTC; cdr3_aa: CATPTGPALGGYTF
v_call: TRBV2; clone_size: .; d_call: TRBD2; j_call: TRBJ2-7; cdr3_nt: TGTGCCAGCAGAGACCGGGACTACTCCTACGAGCAGTACTTC; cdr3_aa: CASRDRDYSYEQYF
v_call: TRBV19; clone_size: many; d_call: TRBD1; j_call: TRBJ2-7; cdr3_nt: TGTGCCAGTAGTACAGCACGGGACAGCTCCTACGAGCAGTACTTC; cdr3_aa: CASSTARDSSYEQYF
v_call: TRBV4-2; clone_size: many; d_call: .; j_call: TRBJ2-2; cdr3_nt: TGTGCCAGCAGCCAAGGGCAGGGGATTCCCGGGGAGCTGTTTTTT; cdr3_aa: CASSQGQGIPGELFF
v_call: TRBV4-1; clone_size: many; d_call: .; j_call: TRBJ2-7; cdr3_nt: TGCGCCAGCAGCCAAGTCGTTGCGGCGGGTAGCTCCTACGAGCAGTACTTC; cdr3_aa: CASSQVVAAGSSYEQYF
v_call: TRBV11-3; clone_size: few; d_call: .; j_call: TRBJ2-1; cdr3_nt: TGTGCCAGCAGCTTAGATGGCAATGAGCAGTTCTTC; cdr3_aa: CASSLDGNEQFF
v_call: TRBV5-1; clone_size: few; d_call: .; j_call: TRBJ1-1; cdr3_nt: TGCGCCAGCAGCTTAAGGGGTATAGGGCTGGGCACTGAAGCTTTCTTT; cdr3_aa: CASSLRGIGLGTEAFF
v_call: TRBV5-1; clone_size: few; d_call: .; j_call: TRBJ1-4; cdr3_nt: TGCGCCAGCAGCTTGGAGGCCCGTGCAACTAATGAAAAACTGTTTTTT; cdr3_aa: CASSLEARATNEKLFF
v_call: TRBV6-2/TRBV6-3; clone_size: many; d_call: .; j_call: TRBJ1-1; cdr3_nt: TGTGCCAGCAGTTATTCGGACGGTATCACTGAAGCTTTCTTT; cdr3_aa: CASSYSDGITEAFF
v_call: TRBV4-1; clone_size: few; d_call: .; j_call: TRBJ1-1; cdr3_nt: TGCGCCAGCAGCCAAGAAAGGGCAGGGAGAGGCACTGAAGCTTTCTTT; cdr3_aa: CASSQERAGRGTEAFF
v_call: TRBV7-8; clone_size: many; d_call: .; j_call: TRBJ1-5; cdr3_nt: TGTGCCAGCAGCTTAGCCCGACTGATTAGCAATCAGCCCCAGCATTTT; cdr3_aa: CASSLARLISNQPQHF
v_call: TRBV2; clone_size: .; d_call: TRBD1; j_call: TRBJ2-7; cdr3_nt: TGTGCCAGCAGGGAATCCGGGACAGGGCCCTACGAGCAGTACTTC; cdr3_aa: CASRESGTGPYEQYF
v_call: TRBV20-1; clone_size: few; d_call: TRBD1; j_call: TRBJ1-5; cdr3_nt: TGCAGTGCTAGAGATTCCGACAGGGGCGGTCAGCCCCAGCATTTT; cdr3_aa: CSARDSDRGGQPQHF
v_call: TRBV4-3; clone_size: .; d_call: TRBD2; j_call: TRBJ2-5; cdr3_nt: TGCGCCAGCAGCCAGGATAGCGGGAGAAAGACCCAGTACTTC; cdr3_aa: CASSQDSGRKTQYF
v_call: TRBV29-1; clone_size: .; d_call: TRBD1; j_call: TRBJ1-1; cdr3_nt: TGCAGCGCAATAGGACAGGGAAGCACTGAAGCTTTCTTT; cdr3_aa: CSAIGQGSTEAFF
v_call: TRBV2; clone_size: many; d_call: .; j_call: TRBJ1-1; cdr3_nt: TGTGCCAGCAGGGGACATAGGAACACTGAAGCTTTCTTT; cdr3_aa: CASRGHRNTEAFF
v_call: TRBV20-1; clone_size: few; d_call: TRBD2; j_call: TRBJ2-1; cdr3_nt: TGCAGTGCTAGAGTGGAACTAGCGGGAGGGTTGTACAATGAGCAGTTCTTC; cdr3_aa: CSARVELAGGLYNEQFF
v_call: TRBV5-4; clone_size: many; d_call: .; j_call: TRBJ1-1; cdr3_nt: TGTGCCAGCAGCTTGACCGGGGGGTACACTGAAGCTTTCTTT; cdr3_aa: CASSLTGGYTEAFF
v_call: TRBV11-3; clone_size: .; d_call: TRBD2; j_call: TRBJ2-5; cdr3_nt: TGTGCCAGCAGCTTGGGTCTAGCGGGAGTCAGGCAAGAGACCCAGTACTTC; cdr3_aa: CASSLGLAGVRQETQYF
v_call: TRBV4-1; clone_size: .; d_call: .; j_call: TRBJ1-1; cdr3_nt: TGCGCCAGCAGCCAAGTCGTGAGGTTGAGGGCTTTCTTT; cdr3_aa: CASSQVVRLRAFF
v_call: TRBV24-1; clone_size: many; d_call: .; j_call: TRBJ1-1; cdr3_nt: TGTGCCACCAGTGACCACCGGACAGAATGGGGTGAAGCTTTCTTT; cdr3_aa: CATSDHRTEWGEAFF
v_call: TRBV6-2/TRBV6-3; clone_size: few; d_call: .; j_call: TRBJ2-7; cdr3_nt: TGTGCCAGCAGTTACCCCCCCGGGGGCGAGCAGTACTTC; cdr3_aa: CASSYPPGGEQYF
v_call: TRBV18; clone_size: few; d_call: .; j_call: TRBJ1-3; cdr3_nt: TGTGCCAGCTCAAACCAAGGGGTACCTGGAAACACCATATATTTT; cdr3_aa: CASSNQGVPGNTIYF
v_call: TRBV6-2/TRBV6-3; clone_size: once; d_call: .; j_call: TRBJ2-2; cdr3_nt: TGTGCCAGCAGTAGGGGCATGCCCACCGGGGAGCTGTTTTTT; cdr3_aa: CASSRGMPTGELFF